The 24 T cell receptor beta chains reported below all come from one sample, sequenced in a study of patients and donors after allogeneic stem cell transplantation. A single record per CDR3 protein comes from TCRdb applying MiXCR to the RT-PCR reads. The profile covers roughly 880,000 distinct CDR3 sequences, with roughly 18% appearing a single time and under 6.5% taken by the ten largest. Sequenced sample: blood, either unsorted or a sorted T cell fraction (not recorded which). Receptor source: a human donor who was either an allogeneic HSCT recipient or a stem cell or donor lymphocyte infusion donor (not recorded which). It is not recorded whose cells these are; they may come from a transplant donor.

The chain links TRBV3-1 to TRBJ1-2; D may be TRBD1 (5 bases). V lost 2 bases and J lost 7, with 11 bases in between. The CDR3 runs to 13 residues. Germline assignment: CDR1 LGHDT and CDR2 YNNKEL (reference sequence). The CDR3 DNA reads TGTGCCAGCAGCCAATTTGGGGACCTTGGCTACACCTTC. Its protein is CASSQFGDLGYTF. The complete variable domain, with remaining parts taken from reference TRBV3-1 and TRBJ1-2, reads DTAVSQTPKYLVTQMGNDKSIKCEQNLGHDTMYWYKQDSKKFLKIMFSYNNKELIINETVPNRFSPKSPDKAHLNLHINSLELGDSAVYFCASSQFGDLGYTFGSGTRLTVV.

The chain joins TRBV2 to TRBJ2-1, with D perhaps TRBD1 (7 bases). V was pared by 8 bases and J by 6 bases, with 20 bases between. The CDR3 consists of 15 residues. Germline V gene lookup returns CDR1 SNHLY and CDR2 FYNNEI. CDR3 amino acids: CASLPGGTVLNEQFF. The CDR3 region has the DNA TGTGCCAGCCTCCCCGGCGGGACAGTGCTCAATGAGCAGTTCTTC.

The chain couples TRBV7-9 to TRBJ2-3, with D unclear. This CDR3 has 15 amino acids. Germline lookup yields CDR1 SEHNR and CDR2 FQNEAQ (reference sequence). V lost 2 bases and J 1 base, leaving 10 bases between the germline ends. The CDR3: CASSLPIRGTDTQYF. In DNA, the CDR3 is TGTGCCAGCAGCTTACCCATAAGGGGCACAGATACGCAGTATTTT.

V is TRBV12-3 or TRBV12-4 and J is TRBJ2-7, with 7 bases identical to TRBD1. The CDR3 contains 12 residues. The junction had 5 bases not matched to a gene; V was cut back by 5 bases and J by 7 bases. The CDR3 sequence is CASSGTAWEQYF. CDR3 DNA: TGTGCCAGCAGTGGGACAGCTTGGGAGCAGTACTTC.

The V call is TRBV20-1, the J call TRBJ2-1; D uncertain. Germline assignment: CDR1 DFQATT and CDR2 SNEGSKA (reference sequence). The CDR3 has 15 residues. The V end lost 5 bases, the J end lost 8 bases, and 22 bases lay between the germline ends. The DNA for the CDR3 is TGCAGTGCTGGTCAAACCGGGCCTTCCTATTATGAGCAGTTCTTC. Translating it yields CSAGQTGPSYYEQFF.

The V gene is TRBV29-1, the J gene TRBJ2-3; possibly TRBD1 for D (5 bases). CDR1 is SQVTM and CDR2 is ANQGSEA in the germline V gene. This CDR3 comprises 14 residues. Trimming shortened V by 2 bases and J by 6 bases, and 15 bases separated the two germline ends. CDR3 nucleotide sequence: TGCAGCGTTGAAAAGCAGGGAAGACGGGATACGCAGTATTTT. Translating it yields CSVEKQGRRDTQYF.

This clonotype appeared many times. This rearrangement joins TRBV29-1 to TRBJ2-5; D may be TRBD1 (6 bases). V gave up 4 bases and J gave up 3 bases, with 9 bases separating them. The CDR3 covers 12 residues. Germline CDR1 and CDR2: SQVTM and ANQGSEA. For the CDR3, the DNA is TGCAGCGTTGTGCCAGGGGAAGAGACCCAGTACTTC. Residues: CSVVPGEETQYF.

CDR3 sequence (DNA): TGCGCCAGCAGCCCGGGACTAAATTTTCGTGAGCAGTTCTTC. This sequence encodes CASSPGLNFREQFF. The rearrangement joins TRBV5-1 to TRBJ2-1, with 7 bases fitting TRBD2. Germline V gene data show CDR1 as SGHRS and CDR2 as YFSETQ. V was pared by 4 bases and J by 9 bases, with 10 bases of the junction left unmatched. The CDR3 runs to 14 residues.

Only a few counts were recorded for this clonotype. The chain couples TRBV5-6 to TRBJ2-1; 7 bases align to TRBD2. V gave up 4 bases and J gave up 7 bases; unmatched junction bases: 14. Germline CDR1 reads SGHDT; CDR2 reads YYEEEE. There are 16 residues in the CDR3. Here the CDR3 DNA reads TGTGCCAGCAGCCTGGCAAGGACTAGGAAATTAAATGAGCAGTTCTTC. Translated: CASSLARTRKLNEQFF. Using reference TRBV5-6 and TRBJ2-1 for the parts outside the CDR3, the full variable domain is DAGVTQSPTHLIKTRGQQVTLRCSPKSGHDTVSWYQQALGQGPQFIFQYYEEEERQRGNFPDRFSGHQFPNYSSELNVNALLLGDSALYLCASSLARTRKLNEQFFGPGTRLTVL.

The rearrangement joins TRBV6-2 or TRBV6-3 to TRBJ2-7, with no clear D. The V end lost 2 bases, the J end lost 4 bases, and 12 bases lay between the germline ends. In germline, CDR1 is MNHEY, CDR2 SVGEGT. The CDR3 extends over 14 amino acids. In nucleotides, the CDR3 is TGTGCCAGCAGTTACCTGGGTGAGGTATACGAGCAGTACTTC. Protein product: CASSYLGEVYEQYF.

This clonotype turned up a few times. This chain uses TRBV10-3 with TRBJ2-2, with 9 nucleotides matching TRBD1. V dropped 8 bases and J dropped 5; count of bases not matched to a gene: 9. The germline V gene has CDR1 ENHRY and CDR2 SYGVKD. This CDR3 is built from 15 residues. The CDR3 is CAIGWGDRATGELFF. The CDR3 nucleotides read TGTGCCATCGGGTGGGGGGACAGGGCTACCGGGGAGCTGTTTTTT.

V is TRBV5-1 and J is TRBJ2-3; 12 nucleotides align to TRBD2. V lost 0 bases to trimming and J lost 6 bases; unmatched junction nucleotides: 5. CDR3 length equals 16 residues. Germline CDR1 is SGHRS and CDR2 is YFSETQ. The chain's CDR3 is CASSLEPSGRADTQYF. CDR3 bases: TGCGCCAGCAGCTTGGAACCTAGCGGGAGGGCGGATACGCAGTATTTT.

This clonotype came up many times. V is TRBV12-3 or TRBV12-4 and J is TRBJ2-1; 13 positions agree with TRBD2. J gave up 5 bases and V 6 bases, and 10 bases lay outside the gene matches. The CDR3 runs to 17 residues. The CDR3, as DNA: TGTGCCAGCAGATACGGACTAGCGGGAGTTTCCGACAATGAGCAGTTCTTC. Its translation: CASRYGLAGVSDNEQFF.

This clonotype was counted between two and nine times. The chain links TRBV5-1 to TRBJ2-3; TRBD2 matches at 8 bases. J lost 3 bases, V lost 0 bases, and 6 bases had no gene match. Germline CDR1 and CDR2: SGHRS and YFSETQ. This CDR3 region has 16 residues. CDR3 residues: CASSLVAGGVTDTQYF. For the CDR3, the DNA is TGCGCCAGCAGCTTGGTGGCGGGAGGTGTGACAGATACGCAGTATTTT.

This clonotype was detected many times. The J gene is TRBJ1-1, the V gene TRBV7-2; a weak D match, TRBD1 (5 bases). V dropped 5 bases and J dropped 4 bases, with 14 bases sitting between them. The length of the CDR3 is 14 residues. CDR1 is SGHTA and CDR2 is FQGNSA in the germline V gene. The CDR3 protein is CASSTAAGGTEAFF. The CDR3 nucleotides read TGTGCCAGCAGCACGGCGGCCGGGGGCACTGAAGCTTTCTTT.

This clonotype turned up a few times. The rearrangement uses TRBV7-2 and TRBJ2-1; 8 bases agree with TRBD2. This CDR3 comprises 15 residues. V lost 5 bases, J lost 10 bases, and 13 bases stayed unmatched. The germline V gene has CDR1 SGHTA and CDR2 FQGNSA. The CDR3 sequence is CASSPKGTSWWEQFF. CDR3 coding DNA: TGTGCCAGCAGCCCAAAAGGGACTAGTTGGTGGGAGCAGTTCTTC.

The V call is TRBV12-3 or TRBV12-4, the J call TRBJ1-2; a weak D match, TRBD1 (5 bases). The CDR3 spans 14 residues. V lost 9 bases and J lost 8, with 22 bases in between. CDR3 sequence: CASSPGGVPGGYTF. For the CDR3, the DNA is TGTGCCAGTAGTCCCGGGGGGGTCCCAGGCGGCTACACCTTC.

Here the CDR3 DNA reads TGTGCCAGCAGCTCAGGGGCGACGGGACAGTCTGAAAAACTGTTTTTT. Translated, it gives CASSSGATGQSEKLFF. The chain combines TRBV7-9 with TRBJ1-4; the match to TRBD1 covers 7 bases. After removal of 4 bases from V and 7 bases from J, the junction contained 12 bases not matched to a gene. The CDR3 spans 16 residues. The germline V gene encodes CDR1 SEHNR and CDR2 FQNEAQ (reference sequence).

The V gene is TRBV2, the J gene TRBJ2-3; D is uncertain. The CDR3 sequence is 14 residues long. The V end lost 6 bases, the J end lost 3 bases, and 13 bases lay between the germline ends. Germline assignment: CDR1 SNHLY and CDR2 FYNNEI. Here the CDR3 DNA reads TGTGCCAGCAGCAGGTTTCAAAAGACAGATACGCAGTATTTT. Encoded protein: CASSRFQKTDTQYF.

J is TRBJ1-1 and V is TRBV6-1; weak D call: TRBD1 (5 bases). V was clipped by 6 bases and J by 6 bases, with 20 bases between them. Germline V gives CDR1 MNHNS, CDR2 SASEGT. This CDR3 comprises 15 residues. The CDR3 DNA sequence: TGTGCCAGCAGAACCCCCGGGACCGGAAAACCTGAAGCTTTCTTT. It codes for CASRTPGTGKPEAFF.

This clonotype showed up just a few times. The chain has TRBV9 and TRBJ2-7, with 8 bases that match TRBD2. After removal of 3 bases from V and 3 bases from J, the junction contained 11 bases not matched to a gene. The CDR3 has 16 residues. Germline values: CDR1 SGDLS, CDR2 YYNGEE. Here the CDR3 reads CASSEFGSGSYYEQYF. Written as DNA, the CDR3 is TGTGCCAGCAGCGAATTCGGGAGCGGGAGCTACTACGAGCAGTACTTC. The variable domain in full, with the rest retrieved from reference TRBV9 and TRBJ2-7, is DSGVTQTPKHLITATGQRVTLRCSPRSGDLSVYWYQQSLDQGLQFLIQYYNGEERAKGNILERFSAQQFPDLHSELNLSSLELGDSALYFCASSEFGSGSYYEQYFGPGTRLTVT.

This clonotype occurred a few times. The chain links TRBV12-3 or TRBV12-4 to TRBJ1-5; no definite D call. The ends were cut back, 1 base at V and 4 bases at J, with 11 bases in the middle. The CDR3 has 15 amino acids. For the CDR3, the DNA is TGTGCCAGCAGTTTAGGGGGAACCGTTAATCAGCCCCAGCATTTT. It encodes CASSLGGTVNQPQHF.

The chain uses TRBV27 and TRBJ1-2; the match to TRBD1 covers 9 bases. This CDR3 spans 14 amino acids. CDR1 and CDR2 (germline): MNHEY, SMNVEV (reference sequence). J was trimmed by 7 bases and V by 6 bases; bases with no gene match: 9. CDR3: CASSPKTGGFGYTF. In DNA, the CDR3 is TGTGCCAGCAGCCCAAAGACAGGGGGGTTTGGCTACACCTTC.

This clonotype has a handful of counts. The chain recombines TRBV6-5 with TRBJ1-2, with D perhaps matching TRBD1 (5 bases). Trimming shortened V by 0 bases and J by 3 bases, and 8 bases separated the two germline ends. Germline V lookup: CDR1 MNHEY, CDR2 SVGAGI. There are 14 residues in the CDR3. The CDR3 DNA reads TGTGCCAGCAGTTACTCCGGGGGACACTATGGCTACACCTTC. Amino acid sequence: CASSYSGGHYGYTF.